A single sample gave rise to the 5 T cell receptor beta chains below, sequenced in a study of shared clonotypes between healthy human individuals. The data were produced by immunoSEQ multiplex PCR, yet TCRdb's version contains in-frame clones alone and is incomplete. The table lists around 1,000,000 clones, about 72% of them singletons. What was sequenced was memory CD4+ T cells from PBMCs. As for subset: CD45RA-negative fraction. The receptors were sampled from a man aged 18 to 29 in good health. Some clones in this sample may be carry-over from other donors' samples.

The CDR3, as DNA: TGCGCCAGCAGCTCTCAGGGGGCCTACGAGCAGTACTTC. Amino acids: CASSSQGAYEQYF. This sequence joins TRBV5-1 and TRBJ2-5, with 7 bases fitting TRBD1. The tail of the sequence fits TRBJ2-7 better, so the J call may be wrong. The CDR3 covers 13 residues. Per the germline V gene, CDR1 is SGHRS and CDR2 is YFSETQ.

As regards this clone: A read error may produce the germline difference seen at one junction end. V usage is TRBV7-3 and J usage is TRBJ1-2; D unresolved. There are 13 residues in the CDR3. The V gene's germline CDR1 is SGHTA and CDR2 FQGTGA. The CDR3 DNA follows: TGTGCCAGCAGCTTATCCCGAGACAACCTATTCGCCTTC. Protein product: CASSLSRDNLFAF. Variable domain in full (rest from reference TRBV7-3 and TRBJ1-2): GAGVSQTPSNKVTEKGKYVELRCDPISGHTALYWYRQSLGQGPEFLIYFQGTGAADDSGLPNDRFFAVRPEGSVSTLKIQRTERGDSAVYLCASSLSRDNLFAFGSGTRLTVV.

Regarding this clone: The sample contains more than one DNA sequence encoding this CDR3. This chain uses TRBV27 with TRBJ2-7, with 9 bases identical to TRBD2. Germline V gives CDR1 MNHEY, CDR2 SMNVEV (reference sequence). After removal of 0 bases from V and 4 bases from J, the junction contained 4 bases not matched to a gene. CDR3 size: 15 residues. Here the CDR3 DNA reads TGTGCCAGCAGTTTATCTGTAGCGGGAGTGTACGAGCAGTACTTC. This gives the protein CASSLSVAGVYEQYF.

This clone was seen only once. The CDR3 reads CASSERITSGSRNEQFF. DNA of the CDR3: TGTGCCAGCAGTGAACGGATTACTAGCGGGAGCCGCAATGAGCAGTTCTTC. J is TRBJ2-1 and V is TRBV6-1; 11 bases are a match to TRBD2. Germline V gene sequence: CDR1 MNHNS, CDR2 SASEGT. Germline trimming cut 2 bases from V and 6 bases from J; bases unmatched to any gene: 9. The CDR3 runs to 17 residues.

The chain carries TRBV6-1 and TRBJ2-1, with 10 bases fitting TRBD2. J was trimmed by 7 bases and V by 2 bases; bases with no gene match: 14. This CDR3 spans 18 amino acids. Germline V gene data show CDR1 as MNHNS and CDR2 as SASEGT. CDR3 coding DNA: TGTGCCAGCAGTGAATCCCCCCGGGCTAGCGGGAGATCGAATGAGCAGTTCTTC. Protein product: CASSESPRASGRSNEQFF.